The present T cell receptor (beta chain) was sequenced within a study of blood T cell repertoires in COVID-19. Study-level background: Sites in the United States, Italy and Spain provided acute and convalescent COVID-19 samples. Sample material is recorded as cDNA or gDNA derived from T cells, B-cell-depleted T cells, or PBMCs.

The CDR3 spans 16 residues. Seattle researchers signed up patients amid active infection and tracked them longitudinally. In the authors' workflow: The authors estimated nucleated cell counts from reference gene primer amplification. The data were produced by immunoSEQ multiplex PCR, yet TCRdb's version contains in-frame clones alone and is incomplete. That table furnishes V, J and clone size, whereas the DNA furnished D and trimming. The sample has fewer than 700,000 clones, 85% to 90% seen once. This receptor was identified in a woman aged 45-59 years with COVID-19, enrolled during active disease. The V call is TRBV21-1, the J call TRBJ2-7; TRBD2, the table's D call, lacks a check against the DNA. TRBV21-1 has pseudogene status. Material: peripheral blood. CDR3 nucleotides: TGTGCCAGCAGCAAAGGCCCCCGAGGCGGGCCGGGGGAGCAGTACTTC. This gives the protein CASSKGPRGGPGEQYF.